One and the same sample provided the 28 T cell receptor beta chains below, sequenced in a study of shared clonotypes between healthy human individuals. Using immunoSEQ multiplex PCR, the repertoire was profiled, and TCRdb retains in-frame clones only, with some absent. In the table there are about 1.4 million clones, around 95% of which are singletons. The sample consisted of naive CD4+ T cells sorted from blood. Subset meaning: CD45RA+ positively selected. The receptors come from a man between 25 and 39 years old in good health.

This rearrangement joins TRBV6-6 to TRBJ1-5, with a possible D match to TRBD1 (5 bases). Trimming left V 4 bases short and J 7 bases short, with 14 bases between. The CDR3 loop spans 14 amino acids. CDR1 MNHNY and CDR2 SVGAGI come from the germline V gene (reference sequence). The CDR3 reads CASSSTGGLQPQHF. The CDR3 DNA is TGTGCCAGCAGTTCCACCGGGGGTTTGCAGCCCCAGCATTTT.

The chain uses TRBV6-5 and TRBJ1-2; 8 bases fit TRBD1. Per the germline V gene, CDR1 is MNHEY and CDR2 is SVGAGI. J gave up 0 bases and V 8 bases, and 8 bases lay outside the gene matches. There are 15 residues in the CDR3. The CDR3 spells CASGGTGRANYGYTF. Here the CDR3 DNA reads TGTGCCAGCGGGGGGACAGGACGAGCTAACTATGGCTACACCTTC.

V usage is TRBV7-9 and J usage is TRBJ1-1, with D maybe TRBD1 (6 bases). Germline loops: CDR1 SEHNR, CDR2 FQNEAQ (reference sequence). This CDR3 spans 14 amino acids. Trimming stripped 4 bases from V and 0 bases from J, with 9 bases between. CDR3 in DNA: TGTGCCAGCAGCTACCGGACAGTGAACACTGAAGCTTTCTTT. Encoded protein: CASSYRTVNTEAFF.

In its sample, this clone was seen once. Other DNA sequences in the same sample also yield this CDR3. The rearrangement uses TRBV19 and TRBJ2-2, with D hard to call. Germline lookup yields CDR1 LNHDA and CDR2 SQIVND (reference sequence). V lost 2 bases and J lost 6, with 4 bases in between. There are 12 residues in the CDR3. The CDR3 spells CASSIRAGELFF. The CDR3 DNA is TGTGCCAGTAGTATAAGGGCCGGGGAGCTGTTTTTT.

The rearrangement joins TRBV14 to TRBJ2-1, with TRBD2 matching over 7 bases. Trimming took 1 base from V and 3 from J; bases not matched to a gene: 12. Germline assignment: CDR1 SGHDN and CDR2 FVKESK. The length of the CDR3 is 18 residues. CDR3 nucleotide sequence: TGTGCCAGCAGCCAAGGTGGCGGGAGCCTAATTAACTACAATGAGCAGTTCTTC. Its translation: CASSQGGGSLINYNEQFF.

The chain employs TRBV27 and TRBJ2-7; TRBD1 agrees at 7 bases. This CDR3 comprises 13 residues. From germline, CDR1 is MNHEY and CDR2 SMNVEV (reference sequence). The junction had 4 bases not matched to a gene; V was cut back by 4 bases and J by 4 bases. The CDR3 nucleotides are TGTGCCAGCAGTTCGGGACAGAATTACGAGCAGTACTTC. It translates to CASSSGQNYEQYF.

The chain couples TRBV7-9 to TRBJ1-2, with D perhaps TRBD1 (5 bases). The CDR3 runs to 15 residues. CDR1 is SEHNR and CDR2 is FQNEAQ in the germline V gene (reference sequence). V dropped 0 bases and J dropped 4 bases, with 12 bases sitting between them. CDR3 in DNA: TGTGCCAGCAGCTTAGCGGGGGGATATAGCTATGGCTACACCTTC. Its translation: CASSLAGGYSYGYTF.

The rearrangement uses TRBV28 and TRBJ2-3; D may be TRBD1 (5 bases). The ends were cut back, 6 bases at V and 2 bases at J, with 18 bases in the middle. Germline assignment: CDR1 MDHEN and CDR2 SYDVKM. CDR3 length equals 16 residues. CDR3 DNA sequence: TGTGCCAGCAGCGCTGGGCGCAGGGTTCACACAGATACGCAGTATTTT. It encodes CASSAGRRVHTDTQYF.

The genes are TRBV5-3 and TRBJ2-7, with 12 bases identical to TRBD2. TRBV5-3 is placed among ORFs of uncertain function. The CDR3 has 14 amino acids. V shed 6 bases and J 4 bases; nucleotides not matched to a gene: 5. CDR3 DNA: TGTGCCAGAACAGAGACTAGCGGGAGTTACGAGCAGTACTTC. This gives the protein CARTETSGSYEQYF.

The chain couples TRBV7-9 to TRBJ1-4; tentatively, D is TRBD1 (5 bases). Germline values: CDR1 SEHNR, CDR2 FQNEAQ (reference sequence). CDR3 length equals 12 residues. V lost 11 bases to trimming and J lost 11 bases, with 18 bases between them. The CDR3 sequence: CALRNGGGKLFF. CDR3 DNA: TGTGCCCTTCGTAACGGGGGAGGGAAACTGTTTTTT. Combining the CDR3 with reference TRBV7-9 and TRBJ1-4 gives the whole variable domain DTGVSQNPRHKITKRGQNVTFRCDPISEHNRLYWYRQTLGQGPEFLTYFQNEAQLEKSRLLSDRFSAERPKGSFSTLEIQRTEQGDSAMYLCALRNGGGKLFFGSGTQLSVL.

This chain joins TRBV28 and TRBJ2-7; 7 bases are shared with TRBD2. In germline, CDR1 is MDHEN, CDR2 SYDVKM. The ends lost 6 bases at V and 3 bases at J; junction bases unmatched: 8. The CDR3 runs 14 residues. The chain's CDR3 is CASSSLGLGYEQYF. The DNA for the CDR3 is TGTGCCAGCAGCTCCCTCGGACTAGGCTACGAGCAGTACTTC. Based on the CDR3 plus reference TRBV28 and TRBJ2-7, the full variable domain is DVKVTQSSRYLVKRTGEKVFLECVQDMDHENMFWYRQDPGLGLRLIYFSYDVKMKEKGDIPEGYSVSREKKERFSLILESASTNQTSMYLCASSSLGLGYEQYFGPGTRLTVT.

The J gene is TRBJ2-7, the V gene TRBV5-1; 7 positions agree with TRBD1. Germline loops: CDR1 SGHRS, CDR2 YFSETQ. Germline trimming cut 4 bases from V and 5 bases from J; bases unmatched to any gene: 15. The CDR3 contains 16 residues. The CDR3 loop reads CASSGALGQPTNEQYF. CDR3 coding DNA: TGCGCCAGCAGCGGTGCCCTGGGACAGCCGACTAACGAGCAGTACTTC.

The CDR3 loop reads CASSTQTSGSQYEQYF. The DNA of the CDR3 is TGTGCCAGTAGTACCCAAACTAGCGGGAGCCAATACGAGCAGTACTTC. The V and J genes are TRBV19 and TRBJ2-7; 11 bases are a match to TRBD2. V gave up 4 bases and J gave up 4 bases; unmatched junction bases: 9. Germline V gene lookup returns CDR1 LNHDA and CDR2 SQIVND (reference sequence). The CDR3 sequence is 16 residues long.

The chain combines TRBV9 with TRBJ1-2; a possible D gene is TRBD1 (6 bases). Trimming took 8 bases from V and 1 from J, leaving 9 bases between them. Germline V gene sequence: CDR1 SGDLS, CDR2 YYNGEE. The CDR3 covers 12 residues. The CDR3 DNA is TGTGCCAGTGGACAGATTAACTATGGCTACACCTTC. Translation gives CASGQINYGYTF.

The chain couples TRBV10-3 to TRBJ1-2; 7 nucleotides align to TRBD1. CDR1 ENHRY and CDR2 SYGVKD come from the germline V gene. With 3 bases clipped from V and 4 bases from J, the junction kept 5 bases outside the gene matches. This CDR3 is built from 14 residues. CDR3 coding DNA: TGTGCCATCAGTGATCGACAGGGAGGCTATGGCTACACCTTC. Translating gives CAISDRQGGYGYTF.

The chain joins TRBV7-9 to TRBJ2-7; possibly TRBD1 or TRBD2 for D (5 bases each). V gave up 2 bases and J gave up 0 bases, with 11 bases separating them. Germline V lookup: CDR1 SEHNR, CDR2 FQNEAQ (reference sequence). This CDR3 is 15 amino acids long. The DNA of the CDR3 is TGTGCCAGCAGCTTAAGTCGGGACCACTCCTACGAGCAGTACTTC. This sequence encodes CASSLSRDHSYEQYF.

Of note for this clone: Other DNA sequences from this sample encode an identical CDR3 as well. This chain connects TRBV9 to TRBJ2-7; 7 bases are shared with TRBD2. Germline V lookup: CDR1 SGDLS, CDR2 YYNGEE. Trimming at V came to 0 bases and at J to 5 bases, leaving 5 bases not matched to a gene. There are 14 residues in the CDR3. The CDR3 nucleotides are TGTGCCAGCAGCGTAGGACTAGCTGGGCACGAGCAGTACTTC. Translating it yields CASSVGLAGHEQYF.

The V call is TRBV28, the J call TRBJ2-5; D unresolved. V was trimmed by 4 bases and J by 4 bases, leaving 19 bases between them. CDR1 MDHEN and CDR2 SYDVKM come from the germline V gene. The CDR3 consists of 16 residues. DNA for the CDR3: TGTGCCAGCAGTTCCCTCCGGCCTACACGATCAGAGACCCAGTACTTC. Protein sequence: CASSSLRPTRSETQYF.

This chain uses TRBV7-2 with TRBJ2-4, with a possible D match to TRBD1 (6 bases). CDR3 size: 13 residues. The germline CDR1 and CDR2 sequences are SGHTA and FQGNSA. V shed 3 bases and J shed 12 bases, with 15 bases lying between them. The CDR3 region has the DNA TGTGCCAGCAGCTTCAGGGGATCCTTTAATCAGTACTTC. Its protein product is CASSFRGSFNQYF.

This clone has a single count. Other DNA sequences in the same sample also yield this CDR3. The chain uses TRBV27 and TRBJ1-2; D is undetermined. This CDR3 region has 13 residues. Germline V gene sequence: CDR1 MNHEY, CDR2 SMNVEV (reference sequence). The germline V and J ends were trimmed by 2 bases and 2 bases, with 6 bases remaining between them. This CDR3 is CASSLAGNYGYTF. CDR3 coding DNA: TGTGCCAGCAGTTTAGCGGGAAACTATGGCTACACCTTC.

This chain connects TRBV6-5 to TRBJ1-5, with TRBD1 identical over 9 bases. The CDR3 consists of 13 residues. Per the germline V gene, CDR1 is MNHEY and CDR2 is SVGAGI. The junction had 2 bases not matched to a gene; V was cut back by 5 bases and J by 6 bases. The CDR3 loop reads CASSPDRGQPQHF. DNA for the CDR3: TGTGCCAGCAGTCCGGACAGGGGTCAGCCCCAGCATTTT.

The V gene is TRBV5-1, the J gene TRBJ2-3, with D possibly matching TRBD2 (5 bases). This CDR3 region has 15 residues. Germline V gene data show CDR1 as SGHRS and CDR2 as YFSETQ. V lost 6 bases and J lost 2, with 16 bases in between. CDR3 nucleotides: TGCGCCAGCACGTCAGCCGGGGTTCACACAGATACGCAGTATTTT. As protein: CASTSAGVHTDTQYF. The full variable domain, its missing parts supplied by reference TRBV5-1 and TRBJ2-3, is KAGVTQTPRYLIKTRGQQVTLSCSPISGHRSVSWYQQTPGQGLQFLFEYFSETQRNKGNFPGRFSGRQFSNSRSEMNVSTLELGDSALYLCASTSAGVHTDTQYFGPGTRLTVL.

The CDR3 protein is CASSVGVYNEQFF. Written as DNA, the CDR3 is TGTGCCAGCAGCGTAGGGGTCTACAATGAGCAGTTCTTC. V usage is TRBV11-2 and J usage is TRBJ2-1; a weak D match, TRBD1 (5 bases). V lost 5 bases and J lost 3, with 8 bases in between. The germline gives CDR1 SGHAT, CDR2 FQNNGV. The CDR3 extends over 13 amino acids.

About this clone itself: Other nucleotide sequences in the sample specify the same CDR3. The gene calls are TRBV18 and TRBJ2-7; 8 bases match TRBD1. CDR3 size: 14 residues. The trim removed 3 bases at V and 3 bases at J, leaving 4 bases unmatched. CDR1 and CDR2 (germline): KGHSH, LQKENI. The CDR3 region has the DNA TGTGCCAGCTCACCCGGACAGGGTTTCTACGAGCAGTACTTC. Its translation: CASSPGQGFYEQYF.

V and J are TRBV11-3 and TRBJ2-3, with unresolved D. This CDR3 comprises 17 residues. Deletions cut 5 bases from V and 3 bases from J, with 21 bases between. Germline V gene data show CDR1 as SGHNT and CDR2 as YENEEA. CDR3 nucleotides: TGTGCCAGCAGCCCTACCCATGGGATGGGCCCGACAGATACGCAGTATTTT. Its translation is CASSPTHGMGPTDTQYF.

The chain recombines TRBV5-6 with TRBJ2-3, with TRBD2 matching over 10 bases. CDR3 length: 14 residues. CDR1 and CDR2 from the germline V gene are SGHDT and YYEEEE. V dropped 2 bases and J dropped 5; count of bases not matched to a gene: 2. The CDR3 here is CASSLLAGLDTQYF. The CDR3 DNA sequence: TGTGCCAGCAGCTTACTAGCGGGATTAGATACGCAGTATTTT.

V is TRBV18 and J is TRBJ2-7; TRBD2 might be the D (6 bases). The V and J ends lost 5 bases and 1 base respectively, with 12 bases between them. The germline V gene encodes CDR1 KGHSH and CDR2 LQKENI. CDR3 length equals 14 residues. The chain's CDR3 is CASSAGGSSYEQYF. As DNA, the CDR3 is TGTGCCAGCTCAGCCGGGGGAAGTTCCTACGAGCAGTACTTC.

CDR3 sequence reads: CASSPRLANEQFF. CDR3 DNA: TGTGCCAGCAGTCCCCGACTAGCAAATGAGCAGTTCTTC. This chain links TRBV27 with TRBJ2-1; 7 nucleotides align to TRBD2. The CDR3 spans 13 residues. V lost 5 bases to trimming and J lost 7 bases; unmatched junction nucleotides: 5. Germline V lookup: CDR1 MNHEY, CDR2 SMNVEV (reference sequence).